The source of this TCR beta chain is a study of blood T cell repertoires in COVID-19. Study details: Nucleic acid was either cDNA or gDNA, and it came from T cells, B-cell-depleted T cells, or PBMCs.

In the authors' methods: Reference gene primer amplification in the assay estimated nucleated cell counts. Sequencing used immunoSEQ multiplex PCR; TCRdb keeps in-frame clones, though not all of them. From that table come the V and J calls and clone size; the DNA was used to work out D and trimming. The sample contains 300,000 to 400,000 clones, roughly 86% of which appear only once. The CDR3 runs to 13 residues. With 3 bases removed from V and 2 bases from J, the gap between germline ends came to 7 bases. This clonotype originated in a woman aged 50 to 60 who had recovered from COVID-19. V gene TRBV12-3 or TRBV12-4 combines with J gene TRBJ2-5, with D unresolved. The sequenced sample was peripheral blood. The CDR3 DNA reads as TGTGCCAGCAGTTTCGCGGCACAAGAGACCCAGTACTTC. Its translation is CASSFAAQETQYF.